A selection of T cell receptor beta chains follows, all from one sample in a study of cytomegalovirus exposure and HLA in healthy donors. The assay was immunoSEQ multiplex PCR, and TCRdb's table has in-frame clones only and misses some. In the table there are about 160,000 clones, around 80% of which are singletons. Sequenced input: PBMCs. These receptors all come from a man aged 45-65 years in good health and CMV-seropositive. Each CDR3 is given with its conserved first and last residue. D genes are given only for firm matches. Some rows have no size entry. The others give once, few or many, or a class for an expanded clone.

CDR3 protein	CDR3 DNA	J gene	clone size	CDR3 length	D gene	V gene
CASSPILAGGSNEQFF	TGCGCCAGCAGCCCGATTCTAGCGGGAGGGAGCAATGAGCAGTTCTTC	TRBJ2-1	.	16	TRBD2	TRBV5-1
CASSVVGGPDNEQFF	TGTGCCAGCAGCGTGGTGGGAGGGCCCGACAATGAGCAGTTCTTC	TRBJ2-1	.	15	TRBD2	TRBV9
CSVVGPGDYGYTF	TGCAGCGTTGTAGGGCCAGGGGACTATGGCTACACCTTC	TRBJ1-2	.	13	.	TRBV29-1
CASSDLTGEVTGELFF	TGTGCCAGCAGTGACCTCACAGGGGAGGTCACCGGGGAGCTGTTTTTT	TRBJ2-2	.	16	.	TRBV25-1
CASSLMGSLAGVANEQFF	TGTGCCAGCAGCTTAATGGGGTCACTAGCGGGAGTTGCCAATGAGCAGTTCTTC	TRBJ2-1	.	18	TRBD2	TRBV7-3
CASSVGPRVETQYF	TGTGCCAGCAGCGTAGGTCCCAGGGTAGAGACCCAGTACTTC	TRBJ2-5	once	14	.	TRBV9
CASSSRVLASGFPTDTQYF	TGTGCCAGCAGCTCTCGGGTCTTGGCTAGCGGGTTCCCCACAGATACGCAGTATTTT	TRBJ2-3	.	19	TRBD2	TRBV13
CASLTRDRGRNTDSYEQYF	TGTGCCAGCCTCACGAGGGACAGGGGGCGTAACACCGACTCCTACGAGCAGTACTTC	TRBJ2-7	.	19	TRBD1	TRBV2
CAGGGGLNNEQFF	TGTGCGGGTGGGGGAGGGTTAAACAATGAGCAGTTCTTC	TRBJ2-1	.	13	TRBD2	TRBV28
CASRPSGAYTDTQYF	TGTGCCAGCAGACCTAGCGGGGCCTACACAGATACGCAGTATTTT	TRBJ2-3	.	15	TRBD2	TRBV7-6
CSPLLAGQETQYF	TGCAGTCCCTTACTAGCGGGGCAAGAGACCCAGTACTTC	TRBJ2-5	.	13	TRBD2	TRBV29-1
CASSLGTALSGANVLTF	TGTGCCAGCAGCTTGGGGACAGCACTCTCTGGGGCCAACGTCCTGACTTTC	TRBJ2-6	.	17	.	TRBV5-8
CASSLGQAYNEQFF	TGTGCCAGCAGCCTCGGACAGGCCTACAATGAGCAGTTCTTC	TRBJ2-1	.	14	TRBD1	TRBV6-1
CASSVGDRGGQETQYF	TGTGCCAGCAGCGTAGGGGACAGGGGGGGCCAAGAGACCCAGTACTTC	TRBJ2-5	few	16	TRBD1	TRBV9
CASPTGLALYQETQYF	TGTGCCTCCCCGACGGGACTAGCGCTATACCAAGAGACCCAGTACTTC	TRBJ2-5	.	16	.	TRBV21-1
CASSQSPGQPSDEQYF	TGCGCCAGCAGCCAATCACCAGGGCAGCCATCTGACGAGCAGTACTTC	TRBJ2-7	.	16	.	TRBV4-3
CASSSGLAGDYNEQFF	TGTGCCAGCAGTTCCGGACTAGCGGGGGACTACAATGAGCAGTTCTTC	TRBJ2-1	.	16	TRBD2	TRBV28
CASSQVGPGRNEQFF	TGCGCCAGCAGCCAAGTCGGGCCAGGGCGCAATGAGCAGTTCTTC	TRBJ2-1	.	15	.	TRBV4-1
CASMEGLSTDTQYF	TGCGCCAGCATGGAGGGCCTTTCCACAGATACGCAGTATTTT	TRBJ2-3	.	14	.	TRBV5-1
CASSQRQGMINEKLFF	TGTGCCAGTAGTCAAAGACAGGGAATGATTAATGAAAAACTGTTTTTT	TRBJ1-4	.	16	TRBD1	TRBV19
CASSPGGTGQNEKLFF	TGTGCCAGCAGCCCCGGAGGGACAGGCCAAAATGAAAAACTGTTTTTT	TRBJ1-4	.	16	TRBD1	TRBV9
CAISDGQFGNQPQHF	TGTGCCATCAGTGACGGACAGTTCGGCAATCAGCCCCAGCATTTT	TRBJ1-5	.	15	.	TRBV10-3
CASSETQGRYQPQHF	TGTGCCAGCAGTGAAACGCAGGGGCGGTATCAGCCCCAGCATTTT	TRBJ1-5	once	15	.	TRBV6-1
CASRQTTGGRSPLHF	TGTGCCAGCAGACAAACGACAGGGGGTCGATCACCCCTCCACTTT	TRBJ1-6	.	15	TRBD1	TRBV7-9
CASSPTLQGTDTQYF	TGTGCCAGCTCACCAACGTTACAGGGTACAGATACGCAGTATTTT	TRBJ2-3	.	15	.	TRBV18
CAWTSKPLAGYYNEQFF	TGTGCCTGGACCAGTAAACCCCTAGCGGGGTACTACAATGAGCAGTTCTTC	TRBJ2-1	.	17	TRBD2	TRBV30
CASSIDAGDNQPQHF	TGTGCCAGTAGTATAGATGCGGGGGACAATCAGCCCCAGCATTTT	TRBJ1-5	.	15	.	TRBV19
CASRSRGLAGVETQYF	TGTGCCAGCAGGTCGAGGGGACTAGCGGGAGTGGAGACCCAGTACTTC	TRBJ2-5	once	16	TRBD2	TRBV7-8
CASSPPTGVDTEAFF	TGCGCCAGCAGCCCCCCGACAGGGGTTGACACTGAAGCTTTCTTT	TRBJ1-1	.	15	TRBD1	TRBV5-1